One TCR beta chain is described in this entry. The data are from a study of radiotherapy plus CTLA-4 blockade in lung cancer. Profiling relied on immunoSEQ multiplex PCR, and the TCRdb table lists in-frame clones only, not all of them. Seen here are more than 9,500 clones, around four fifths observed once, and the top ten hold about 31%. V was shortened by 6 bases and J by 4 bases, with 15 bases between the two germline ends. Germline CDR1 is MNHEY and CDR2 is SVGAGI. The CDR3 runs 14 residues. The TCR originated in a human donor with non-small cell lung cancer that progressed on radiotherapy plus ipilimumab. Sequencing was performed on peripheral blood, taken from a patient treated with radiotherapy plus ipilimumab. The chain combines TRBV6-5 with TRBJ1-1, with unresolved D. The CDR3 here is CASRRMDAPTEAFF. CDR3 sequence (DNA): TGTGCCAGCAGACGAATGGACGCCCCCACTGAAGCTTTCTTT.